The next 9 T cell receptor beta chains were all read from a single sample in a study of blood T cell repertoires in COVID-19. Generated by immunoSEQ multiplex PCR, the TCRdb table keeps only in-frame clones and is missing some. The data contain around 150,000 clones, about 90% of them singletons. The sequenced sample was peripheral blood. The source is a man aged 25-45 years with COVID-19, enrolled during active disease.

J is TRBJ1-2 and V is TRBV19; D is ambiguous. The CDR3 extends over 13 amino acids. Germline V lookup: CDR1 LNHDA, CDR2 SQIVND (reference sequence). V shed 4 bases and J shed 7 bases, with 13 bases lying between them. The DNA of the CDR3 is TGTGCCAGTAGTACCGACCACAGAGCTGGCTACACCTTC. The encoded protein is CASSTDHRAGYTF.

The chain uses TRBV7-8 and TRBJ1-1, with 7 positions matching TRBD1. This CDR3 comprises 13 residues. The V and J ends lost 6 bases and 2 bases, in that order; junction bases with no gene match: 3. Germline V gene lookup returns CDR1 SGHVS and CDR2 FQNEAQ. The CDR3 nucleotides are TGTGCCAGCAGAGGACAGGCTAACACTGAAGCTTTCTTT. This codes for CASRGQANTEAFF.

This clone was counted only a few times. This chain joins TRBV24-1 and TRBJ2-1; D is possibly TRBD1 (6 bases). V gave up 9 bases and J gave up 3 bases, with 11 bases separating them. This CDR3 is built from 13 residues. Looked up from germline, CDR1 is KGHDR and CDR2 is SFDVKD. In DNA, the CDR3 is TGTGCCACCGGGGGCTACTTCTACAATGAGCAGTTCTTC. Protein: CATGGYFYNEQFF.

The rearrangement uses TRBV7-9 and TRBJ2-1; D perhaps matches TRBD2 (6 bases). Germline CDR1 and CDR2: SEHNR and FQNEAQ (reference sequence). The length of the CDR3 is 13 residues. Trimming took 6 bases from V and 6 from J, leaving 12 bases between them. This CDR3 is CASRETRSNEQFF. CDR3 DNA: TGTGCCAGCAGGGAGACTAGGAGCAATGAGCAGTTCTTC.

This chain connects TRBV28 to TRBJ1-4, with 7 nucleotides matching TRBD1. Germline CDR1 and CDR2: MDHEN and SYDVKM. With V trimmed by 6 bases and J by 8 bases, 9 bases remained unmatched. The length of the CDR3 is 14 residues. In DNA, the CDR3 is TGTGCCAGCAGCATCGACAGGGTTGGGGAAAAACTGTTTTTT. The encoded protein is CASSIDRVGEKLFF.

The chain employs TRBV18 and TRBJ2-5; 8 bases fit TRBD1. Germline CDR1 is KGHSH and CDR2 is LQKENI. The CDR3 spans 16 residues. V shed 0 bases and J 4 bases; nucleotides not matched to a gene: 7. DNA of the CDR3: TGTGCCAGCTCACCACCATCGGCAGGGGGCCGAGAGACCCAGTACTTC. It encodes CASSPPSAGGRETQYF.

This clone was observed a single time. The V and J genes are TRBV24-1 and TRBJ1-5; 7 positions match TRBD1. With 4 bases clipped from V and 4 bases from J, the junction kept 18 bases outside the gene matches. Germline-derived CDR1 and CDR2 are KGHDR and SFDVKD. The CDR3 has 19 amino acids. The CDR3 bases are TGTGCCACCAGTGACCTTATTACAGGGGCCGCCAACCCTAATCAGCCCCAGCATTTT. It yields the protein CATSDLITGAANPNQPQHF.

V and J are TRBV7-2 and TRBJ2-7; tentative D call: TRBD2 (7 bases). The V gene lost 5 bases and the J gene lost 4 bases, with 18 bases spanning the gap. Germline assignment: CDR1 SGHTA and CDR2 FQGNSA. The CDR3 extends over 15 amino acids. CDR3 residues: CASSPGGGGAYEQYF. CDR3 DNA sequence: TGTGCCAGCAGCCCCGGTGGGGGGGGCGCTTACGAGCAGTACTTC.

The chain is built from TRBV7-8 and TRBJ2-7; 7 bases line up with TRBD1. Germline assignment: CDR1 SGHVS and CDR2 FQNEAQ. V shed 4 bases, J shed 6 bases, and the junction held 9 bases outside the gene matches. The length of the CDR3 is 14 residues. The CDR3 sequence is CASSSNRGSGEQYF. CDR3 nucleotide sequence: TGTGCCAGCAGCTCGAACAGGGGCTCGGGCGAGCAGTACTTC.